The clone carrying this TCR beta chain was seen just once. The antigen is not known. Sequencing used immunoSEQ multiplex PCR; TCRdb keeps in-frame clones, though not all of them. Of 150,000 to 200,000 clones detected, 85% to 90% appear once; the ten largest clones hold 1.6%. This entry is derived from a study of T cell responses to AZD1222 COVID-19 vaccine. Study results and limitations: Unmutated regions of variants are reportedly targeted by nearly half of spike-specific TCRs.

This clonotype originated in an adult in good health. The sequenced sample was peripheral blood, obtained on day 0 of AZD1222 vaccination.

CDR3 amino acids: CASGLTGWGYTF. The CDR3 DNA reads as TGTGCTAGTGGTTTGACAGGCTGGGGCTACACCTTC. This rearrangement joins TRBV12-5 to TRBJ1-2; D may be TRBD1 (5 bases). V was cut by 2 bases and J by 8 bases, with 9 bases left in between. Germline loops: CDR1 LGHNT, CDR2 FRNRAP. CDR3 length: 12 amino acids.